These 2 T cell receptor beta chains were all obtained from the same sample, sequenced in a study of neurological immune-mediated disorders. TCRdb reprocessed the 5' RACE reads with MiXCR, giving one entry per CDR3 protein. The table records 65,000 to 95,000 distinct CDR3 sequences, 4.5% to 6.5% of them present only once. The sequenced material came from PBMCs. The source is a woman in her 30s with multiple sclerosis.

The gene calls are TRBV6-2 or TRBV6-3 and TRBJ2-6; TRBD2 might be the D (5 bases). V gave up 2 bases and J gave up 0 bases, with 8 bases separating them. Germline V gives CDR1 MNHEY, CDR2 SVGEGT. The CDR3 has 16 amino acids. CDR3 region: CASSYEEGSGANVLTF. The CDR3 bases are TGTGCCAGCAGTTACGAAGAGGGCTCTGGGGCCAACGTCCTGACTTTC.

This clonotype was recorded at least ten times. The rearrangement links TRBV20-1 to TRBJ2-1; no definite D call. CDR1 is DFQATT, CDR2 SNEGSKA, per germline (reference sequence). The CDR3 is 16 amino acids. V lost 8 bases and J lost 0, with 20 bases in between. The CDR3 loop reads CSTSAKSKSSYNEQFF. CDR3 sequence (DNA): TGCAGTACTTCCGCGAAGTCCAAGAGCTCCTACAATGAGCAGTTCTTC.